Presented here are 4 T cell receptor beta chains from one specimen sequenced in a study of T cell repertoires in cytomegalovirus infection. Using its own MiXCR run on the reads, TCRdb lists one record per CDR3 protein. Counted here are 490,000 or so distinct CDR3 sequences, 11% occurring once; the ten biggest clones make up roughly 10%. The sample taken for sequencing was PBMCs. These receptors all stem from a human donor in good health (CMV status not recorded). Some clones in this sample may be carry-over from other donors' samples.

The V and J genes are TRBV28 and TRBJ1-5; no firm D call. Germline CDR1 reads MDHEN; CDR2 reads SYDVKM. The CDR3 length is 13 residues. DNA of the CDR3: TGTGCTTACGGGAGTGATAGCAATCAGCCCCAGCATTTT. Amino acid sequence: CAYGSDSNQPQHF.

On this clonotype: With a much larger clone just one base away, this may be a read error. The chain joins TRBV11-2 to TRBJ2-1; D gene unclear. V was clipped by 5 bases and J by 10 bases, with 15 bases between them. This CDR3 region has 13 residues. CDR1 and CDR2 (germline): SGHAT, FQNNGV. CDR3 sequence reads: CASSALPPTEQFF. CDR3 nucleotide sequence: TGTGCCAGCAGCGCGCTACCGCCTACGGAGCAGTTCTTC.

This clonotype was found a few times. The genes are TRBV5-1 and TRBJ1-1; D unresolved. The germline CDR1 and CDR2 sequences are SGHRS and YFSETQ. There are 11 residues in the CDR3. Trimming stripped 7 bases from V and 6 bases from J, with 10 bases between. The CDR3 DNA follows: TGCGCCAGCGGATCCGGGCCTGAAGCTTTCTTT. Protein product: CASGSGPEAFF.

There are many counts of this clonotype. J is TRBJ2-7 and V is TRBV27; 11 bases map to TRBD1. After removal of 10 bases from V and 2 bases from J, the junction contained 4 bases not matched to a gene. Germline V gene data show CDR1 as MNHEY and CDR2 as SMNVEV (reference sequence). There are 13 residues in the CDR3. CDR3 in amino acids: CATRGQGAYEQYF. The CDR3 DNA reads TGTGCCACCCGGGGACAGGGGGCCTACGAGCAGTACTTC.